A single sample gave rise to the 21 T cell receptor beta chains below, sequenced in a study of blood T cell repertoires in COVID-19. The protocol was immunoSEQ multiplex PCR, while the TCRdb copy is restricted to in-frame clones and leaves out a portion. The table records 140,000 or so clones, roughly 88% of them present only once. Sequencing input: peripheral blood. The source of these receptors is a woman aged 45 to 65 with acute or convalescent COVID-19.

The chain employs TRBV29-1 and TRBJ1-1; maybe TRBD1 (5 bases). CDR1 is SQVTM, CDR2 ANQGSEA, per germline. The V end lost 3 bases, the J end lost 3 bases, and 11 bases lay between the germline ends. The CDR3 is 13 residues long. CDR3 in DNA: TGCAGCGTTGAGAACAGGTCTTACACTGAAGCTTTCTTT. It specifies CSVENRSYTEAFF.

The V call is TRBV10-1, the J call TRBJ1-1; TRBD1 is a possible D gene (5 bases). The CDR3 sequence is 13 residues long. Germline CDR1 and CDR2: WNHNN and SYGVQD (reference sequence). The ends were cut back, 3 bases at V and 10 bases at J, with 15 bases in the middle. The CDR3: CASSEVQGHPAFF. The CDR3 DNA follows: TGCGCCAGCAGTGAAGTACAAGGACATCCAGCTTTCTTT.

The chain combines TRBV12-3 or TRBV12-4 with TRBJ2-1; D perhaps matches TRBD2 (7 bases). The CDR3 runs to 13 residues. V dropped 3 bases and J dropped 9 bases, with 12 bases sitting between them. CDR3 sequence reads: CASSFGGPGEQFF. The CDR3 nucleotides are TGTGCCAGCAGTTTCGGGGGGCCTGGTGAGCAGTTCTTC.

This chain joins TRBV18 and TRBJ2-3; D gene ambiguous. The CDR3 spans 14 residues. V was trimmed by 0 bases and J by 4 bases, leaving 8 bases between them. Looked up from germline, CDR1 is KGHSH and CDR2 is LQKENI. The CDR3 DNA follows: TGTGCCAGCTCACCACCCCCCGCGTCAGATACGCAGTATTTT. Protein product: CASSPPPASDTQYF.

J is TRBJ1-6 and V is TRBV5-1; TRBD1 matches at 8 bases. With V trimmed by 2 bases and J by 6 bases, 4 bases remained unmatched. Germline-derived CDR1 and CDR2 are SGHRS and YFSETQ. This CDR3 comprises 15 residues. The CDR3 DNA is TGCGCCAGCAGCTTAGGTGACAGGGGTAATTCACCCCTCCACTTT. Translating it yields CASSLGDRGNSPLHF.

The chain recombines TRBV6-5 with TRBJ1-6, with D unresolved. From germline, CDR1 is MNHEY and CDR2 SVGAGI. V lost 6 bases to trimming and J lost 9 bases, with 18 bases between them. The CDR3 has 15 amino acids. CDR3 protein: CASRSGEAGGSPLHF. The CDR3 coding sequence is TGTGCCAGCAGGTCCGGGGAGGCGGGTGGTTCACCCCTCCACTTT.

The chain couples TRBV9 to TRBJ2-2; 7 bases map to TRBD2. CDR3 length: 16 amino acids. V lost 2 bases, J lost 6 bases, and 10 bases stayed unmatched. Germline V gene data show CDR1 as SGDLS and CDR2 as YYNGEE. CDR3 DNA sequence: TGTGCCAGCAGCGTCGGGGGGACTCCTTTTCCCGGGGAGCTGTTTTTT. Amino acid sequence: CASSVGGTPFPGELFF.

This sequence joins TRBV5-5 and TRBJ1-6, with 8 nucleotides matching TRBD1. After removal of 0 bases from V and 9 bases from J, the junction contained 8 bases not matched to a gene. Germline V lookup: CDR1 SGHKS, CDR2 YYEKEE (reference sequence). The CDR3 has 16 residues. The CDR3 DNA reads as TGTGCCAGCAGCTTGGGGGTCACAGGGGGAGGTTCACCCCTCCACTTT. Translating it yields CASSLGVTGGGSPLHF.

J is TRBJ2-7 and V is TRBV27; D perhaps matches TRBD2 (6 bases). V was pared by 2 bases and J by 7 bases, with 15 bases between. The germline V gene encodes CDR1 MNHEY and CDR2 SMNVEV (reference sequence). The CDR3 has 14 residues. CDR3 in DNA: TGTGCCAGCAGTTTAATGGCGGGGATTAGTGAGCAGTACTTC. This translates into CASSLMAGISEQYF.

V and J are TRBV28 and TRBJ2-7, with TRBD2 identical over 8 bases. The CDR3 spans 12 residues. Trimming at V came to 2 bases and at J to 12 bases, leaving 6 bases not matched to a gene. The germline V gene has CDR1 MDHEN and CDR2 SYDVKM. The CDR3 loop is CASSLRSREGYF. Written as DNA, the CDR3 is TGTGCCAGCAGTTTACGTTCACGGGAGGGGTACTTC.

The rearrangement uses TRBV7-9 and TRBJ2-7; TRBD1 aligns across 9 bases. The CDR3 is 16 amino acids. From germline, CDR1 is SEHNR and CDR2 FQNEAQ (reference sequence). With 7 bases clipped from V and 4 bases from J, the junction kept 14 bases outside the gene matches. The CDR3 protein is CASTTGRTGVDYEQYF. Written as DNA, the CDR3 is TGTGCCAGCACGACAGGGAGGACAGGGGTGGATTACGAGCAGTACTTC.

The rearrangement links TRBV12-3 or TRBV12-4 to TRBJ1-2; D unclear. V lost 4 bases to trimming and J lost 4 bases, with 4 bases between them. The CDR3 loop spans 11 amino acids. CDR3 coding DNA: TGTGCCAGCAGTTCCCTCTATGGCTACACCTTC. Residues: CASSSLYGYTF.

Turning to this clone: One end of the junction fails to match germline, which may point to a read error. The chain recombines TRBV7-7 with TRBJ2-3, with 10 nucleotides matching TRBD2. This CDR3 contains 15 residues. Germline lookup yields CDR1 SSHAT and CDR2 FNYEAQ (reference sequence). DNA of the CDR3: TGTGCTAGCAGCTCTAGCGGGAGTCTCACAGATACGCAGTATTTT. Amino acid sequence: CASSSSGSLTDTQYF. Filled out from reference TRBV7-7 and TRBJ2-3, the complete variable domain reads GAGVSQSPRYKVTKRGQDVTLRCDPISSHATLYWYQQALGQGPEFLTYFNYEAQPDKSGLPSDRFSAERPEGSISTLTIQRTEQRDSAMYRCASSSSGSLTDTQYFGPGTRLTVL.

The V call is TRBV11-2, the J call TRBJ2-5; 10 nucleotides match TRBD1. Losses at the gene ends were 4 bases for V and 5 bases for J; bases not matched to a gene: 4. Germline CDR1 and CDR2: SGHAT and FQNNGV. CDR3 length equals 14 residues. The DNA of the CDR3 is TGTGCCAGCAGCTACATGGACAGGGGGGAGACCCAGTACTTC. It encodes CASSYMDRGETQYF.

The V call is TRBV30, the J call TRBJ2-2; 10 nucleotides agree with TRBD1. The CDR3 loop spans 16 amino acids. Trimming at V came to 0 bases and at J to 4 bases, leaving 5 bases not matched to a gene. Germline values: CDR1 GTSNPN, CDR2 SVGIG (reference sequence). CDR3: CAWSVPGQGFTGELFF. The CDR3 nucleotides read TGTGCCTGGAGTGTCCCGGGACAGGGGTTCACCGGGGAGCTGTTTTTT.

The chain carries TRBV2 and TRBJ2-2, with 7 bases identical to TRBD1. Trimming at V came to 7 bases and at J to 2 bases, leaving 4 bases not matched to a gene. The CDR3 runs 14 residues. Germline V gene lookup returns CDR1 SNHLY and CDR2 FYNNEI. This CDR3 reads CASNTGVNTGELFF. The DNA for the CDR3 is TGTGCCAGCAACACAGGGGTCAACACCGGGGAGCTGTTTTTT.

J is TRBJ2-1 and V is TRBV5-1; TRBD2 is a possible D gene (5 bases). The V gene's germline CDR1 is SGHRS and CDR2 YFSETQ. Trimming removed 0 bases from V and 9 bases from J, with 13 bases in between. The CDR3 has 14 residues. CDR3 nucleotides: TGCGCCAGCAGCTTGGCGGGCCCCGAGGGTGAGCAGTTCTTC. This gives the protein CASSLAGPEGEQFF.

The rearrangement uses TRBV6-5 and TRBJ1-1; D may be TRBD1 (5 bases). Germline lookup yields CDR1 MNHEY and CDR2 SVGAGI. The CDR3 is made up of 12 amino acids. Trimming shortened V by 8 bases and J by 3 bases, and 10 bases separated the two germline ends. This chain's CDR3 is CASGPGDTEAFF. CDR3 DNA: TGTGCCAGCGGACCGGGGGACACTGAAGCTTTCTTT.

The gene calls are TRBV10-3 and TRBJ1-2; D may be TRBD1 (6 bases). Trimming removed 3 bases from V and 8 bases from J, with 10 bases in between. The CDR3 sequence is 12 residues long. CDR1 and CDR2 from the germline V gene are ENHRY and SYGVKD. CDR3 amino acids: CAISETGSGYTF. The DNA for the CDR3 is TGTGCCATCAGTGAAACAGGGTCGGGCTACACCTTC.

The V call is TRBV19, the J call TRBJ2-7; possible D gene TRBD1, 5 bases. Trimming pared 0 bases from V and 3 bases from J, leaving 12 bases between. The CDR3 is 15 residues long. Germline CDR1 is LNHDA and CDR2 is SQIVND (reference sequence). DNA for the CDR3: TGTGCCAGTAGTATAGATGAGACAGATGGCTACGAGCAGTACTTC. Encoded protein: CASSIDETDGYEQYF. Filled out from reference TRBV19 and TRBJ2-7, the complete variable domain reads DGGITQSPKYLFRKEGQNVTLSCEQNLNHDAMYWYRQDPGQGLRLIYYSQIVNDFQKGDIAEGYSVSREKKESFPLTVTSAQKNPTAFYLCASSIDETDGYEQYFGPGTRLTVT.

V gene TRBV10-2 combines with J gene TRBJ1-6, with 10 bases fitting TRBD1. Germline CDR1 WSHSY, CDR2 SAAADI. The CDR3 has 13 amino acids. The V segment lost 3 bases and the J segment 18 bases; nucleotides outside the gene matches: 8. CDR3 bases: TGCGCCAGCAGTGAAGGGACAGGGGCCATAACCCACTTT. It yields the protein CASSEGTGAITHF.